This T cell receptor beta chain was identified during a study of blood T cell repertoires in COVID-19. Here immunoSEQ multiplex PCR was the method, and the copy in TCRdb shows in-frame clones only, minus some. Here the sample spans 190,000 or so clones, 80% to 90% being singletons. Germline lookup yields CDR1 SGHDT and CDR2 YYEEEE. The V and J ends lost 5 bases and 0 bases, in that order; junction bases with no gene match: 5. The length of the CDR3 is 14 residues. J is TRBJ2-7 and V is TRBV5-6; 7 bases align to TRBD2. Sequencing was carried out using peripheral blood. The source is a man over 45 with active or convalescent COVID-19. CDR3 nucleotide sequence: TGTGCCAGCAGTCCCGGGGGGAGCTCCTACGAGCAGTACTTC. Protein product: CASSPGGSSYEQYF.